Listed here is a single T cell receptor beta chain. Its antigen is unknown. These data are taken from a study of cytotoxic CD8 clonotypes in ibrutinib-treated CLL. Study-wide findings and caveats: Patients with sustained remission and those progressing were sampled at differing times. Age-matched healthy donor levels were exceeded by baseline clonality, which tracked circulating CD8+ T-cell counts.

Data came from immunoSEQ multiplex PCR; TCRdb stores just in-frame clones and leaves some out. The sample has about 9,400 clones, 60% to 65% seen once. The CDR3 extends over 10 amino acids. Germline values: CDR1 SNHLY, CDR2 FYNNEI. The material was PBMCs, obtained before ibrutinib treatment. The rearrangement joins TRBV2 to TRBJ2-5; D is unclear. The tail of the sequence fits TRBJ2-7 better, so the J call may be wrong. The TCR originated in a human donor with chronic lymphocytic leukemia. CDR3 sequence (DNA): TGTGCCAGCAGTGAGGACGAGCAGTACTTC. Its translation: CASSEDEQYF.